These 24 T cell receptor beta chains were sequenced from one sample in a study of human T cells and chemical hapten exposure (dated by TCRdb to the early 2020s). Libraries were prepared through RACE. The sequencer listed for this sample is NextSeq 500. Clones were called with MiXCR by TCRdb after fastp trimmed the public reads at Q25, and only in-frame beta chains were retained. Records with the same CDR3 protein are collapsed into one entry carrying the most frequent genes and DNA. The sample profile shows roughly 54,000 distinct CDR3 sequences; around 9.4% of them were found once. The top ten clones comprise approximately 1.6% of the sample. The time point label, as the study defines it: patch test 2, 6 weeks after DPC sensitization. Sample treatment or condition, as interpreted from the label and publication: therapeutic diphenylcyclopropenone sensitization with weekly scalp DPC. Here the sequenced sample was whole blood, taken in connection with sensitization to the hapten diphenylcyclopropenone (DPC). Receptors were obtained from a woman aged 45-59 years with alopecia areata. Some clones in this sample may be carry-over from other donors' samples.

The chain carries TRBV28 and TRBJ1-1; D is uncertain. CDR1 and CDR2 from the germline V gene are MDHEN and SYDVKM. The CDR3 extends over 14 amino acids. The V end was cut by 3 bases, the J end by 0 bases, with 8 bases between. The CDR3 reads CASSLVGLNTEAFF. Here the CDR3 DNA reads TGTGCCAGCAGTTTGGTTGGGCTGAACACTGAAGCTTTCTTT.

This clonotype occurred a few times. The chain has TRBV6-1 and TRBJ1-5, with a tentative D call TRBD1 (5 bases). The germline V gene encodes CDR1 MNHNS and CDR2 SASEGT. Trimming shortened V by 10 bases and J by 6 bases, and 22 bases separated the two germline ends. The CDR3 extends over 15 amino acids. The CDR3 reads CATKSSWGVVQPQHF. In nucleotides, the CDR3 is TGTGCCACCAAATCGTCTTGGGGGGTCGTTCAGCCCCAGCATTTT.

The chain couples TRBV6-2 or TRBV6-3 to TRBJ1-1, with D uncertain. From germline, CDR1 is MNHEY and CDR2 SVGEGT. V gave up 8 bases and J gave up 1 base, with 11 bases separating them. The CDR3 is 13 amino acids. The CDR3: CASGTSRNTEAFF. CDR3 coding DNA: TGTGCCAGCGGCACCTCTAGGAACACTGAAGCTTTCTTT.

This chain connects TRBV11-2 to TRBJ2-1; 8 bases match TRBD2. Germline CDR1 SGHAT, CDR2 FQNNGV. This CDR3 region has 15 residues. Trimming cost V 2 bases and J 4 bases; bases outside gene matches: 4. CDR3 in DNA: TGTGCCAGCAGCTTAAACGGACTAGCATACAATGAGCAGTTCTTC. Its translation: CASSLNGLAYNEQFF.

This clonotype has more than one count but fewer than ten. The J gene is TRBJ2-3, the V gene TRBV7-9; 7 bases line up with TRBD2. The germline gives CDR1 SEHNR, CDR2 FQNEAQ (reference sequence). J gave up 2 bases and V 5 bases, and 7 bases lay outside the gene matches. This CDR3 is built from 15 residues. The CDR3 sequence is CASSLTGTTTDTQYF. The CDR3, as DNA: TGTGCCAGCAGCCTTACCGGGACTACCACAGATACGCAGTATTTT.

This clonotype was seen repeatedly, ten times or more. The V call is TRBV20-1, the J call TRBJ1-2; tentatively, D is TRBD1 (6 bases). This CDR3 comprises 17 residues. The ends were cut back, 5 bases at V and 4 bases at J, with 26 bases in the middle. The germline V gene has CDR1 DFQATT and CDR2 SNEGSKA (reference sequence). The CDR3 loop is CSAGPVTGTWEAYGYTF. In nucleotides, the CDR3 is TGCAGTGCTGGACCGGTTACAGGGACCTGGGAGGCCTATGGCTACACCTTC.

This clonotype was observed many times. The rearrangement joins TRBV7-9 to TRBJ1-3; D is unclear. V dropped 2 bases and J dropped 0 bases, with 17 bases sitting between them. This CDR3 spans 18 amino acids. Germline CDR1 reads SEHNR; CDR2 reads FQNEAQ (reference sequence). The CDR3 spells CASSLFWLEYASGNTIYF. CDR3 DNA sequence: TGTGCCAGCAGCTTATTTTGGCTGGAATACGCCTCTGGAAACACCATATATTTT.

The rearrangement links TRBV7-8 to TRBJ1-5; a possible D gene is TRBD1 (6 bases). There are 15 residues in the CDR3. V gave up 5 bases and J gave up 2 bases, with 13 bases separating them. Germline V gene data show CDR1 as SGHVS and CDR2 as FQNEAQ. The CDR3 coding sequence is TGTGCCAGCAGCATAGACAGGTTTGGCAATCAGCCCCAGCATTTT. This gives the protein CASSIDRFGNQPQHF.

This clonotype was found many times. The genes are TRBV3-1 and TRBJ2-2; D ambiguous. Germline V gene sequence: CDR1 LGHDT, CDR2 YNNKEL (reference sequence). The V end was cut by 4 bases, the J end by 4 bases, with 10 bases between. CDR3 length equals 14 residues. CDR3 nucleotides: TGTGCCAGCAGCCTCCGTCACATCACCGGGGAGCTGTTTTTT. Amino acids: CASSLRHITGELFF.

This clonotype was seen a handful of times. The chain uses TRBV27 and TRBJ2-7; 12 positions agree with TRBD1. Unmatched junction bases numbered 7, after V lost 4 bases and J lost 9 bases. The germline CDR1 and CDR2 sequences are MNHEY and SMNVEV (reference sequence). CDR3 length: 14 residues. The chain's CDR3 is CASSWGQGARGQYF. CDR3 nucleotides: TGTGCCAGCAGTTGGGGACAGGGGGCGCGGGGGCAGTACTTC.

The chain uses TRBV6-5 and TRBJ1-3; D remains ambiguous. CDR1 and CDR2 (germline): MNHEY, SVGAGI. The length of the CDR3 is 14 residues. V lost 5 bases, J lost 4 bases, and 12 bases lay in between. The CDR3 DNA sequence: TGTGCCAGCAGTCCGAGGCAAACGGGAAACACCATATATTTT. Its translation is CASSPRQTGNTIYF.

In its sample, this clonotype was seen many times. This sequence joins TRBV4-1 and TRBJ1-1, with 10 bases matching TRBD1. The CDR3 totals 16 residues. The ends lost 4 bases at V and 7 bases at J; junction bases unmatched: 12. CDR1 and CDR2 (germline): MGHRA, YSYEKL. CDR3 DNA: TGCGCCAGCAGCCTTAGTCCCGGGACAGGGGTGGGTGAAGCTTTCTTT. Translated: CASSLSPGTGVGEAFF.

This clonotype was counted between two and nine times. V usage is TRBV11-2 and J usage is TRBJ1-1; D possibly corresponds to TRBD1 (6 bases). The ends were cut back, 8 bases at V and 4 bases at J, with 17 bases in the middle. Germline loops: CDR1 SGHAT, CDR2 FQNNGV. This CDR3 is 14 amino acids long. CDR3 nucleotides: TGTGCCAGCCGTACAGGAACACAGGGCACTGAAGCTTTCTTT. It specifies CASRTGTQGTEAFF.

The chain uses TRBV7-8 and TRBJ1-4, with D unclear. The germline V and J ends were trimmed by 2 bases and 4 bases, with 8 bases remaining between them. The CDR3 is made up of 14 amino acids. Germline V gene lookup returns CDR1 SGHVS and CDR2 FQNEAQ. The CDR3 reads CASSLMEVNEKLFF. CDR3 bases: TGTGCCAGCAGCTTAATGGAAGTTAATGAAAAACTGTTTTTT.

The sample holds a few counts of this clonotype. The V and J genes are TRBV24-1 and TRBJ2-3, with D possibly matching TRBD2 (6 bases). The CDR3 extends over 16 amino acids. Trimming removed 4 bases from V and 0 bases from J, with 13 bases in between. The germline V gene encodes CDR1 KGHDR and CDR2 SFDVKD. CDR3 sequence reads: CATSERGSGSTDTQYF. The CDR3 DNA reads TGTGCCACCAGTGAGCGGGGCAGCGGAAGCACAGATACGCAGTATTTT.

This clonotype was counted only a few times. The chain links TRBV18 to TRBJ1-1; unclear D gene. Trimming left V 0 bases short and J 6 bases short, with 8 bases between. CDR3 length equals 13 residues. From germline, CDR1 is KGHSH and CDR2 LQKENI. Written as DNA, the CDR3 is TGTGCCAGCTCACCACCGTCCGCCGCTGAAGCTTTCTTT. This translates into CASSPPSAAEAFF.

The V and J genes are TRBV6-6 and TRBJ1-1; D is possibly TRBD1 (6 bases). The CDR3 length is 14 residues. V lost 0 bases and J lost 3, with 8 bases in between. CDR1 is MNHNY, CDR2 SVGAGI, per germline (reference sequence). The DNA for the CDR3 is TGTGCCAGCAGTTACTCACACAGGGACACTGAAGCTTTCTTT. This sequence encodes CASSYSHRDTEAFF.

In this sample, this clonotype turned up a few times. At one end, the junction sequence differs from germline, possibly due to a read error. This rearrangement joins TRBV11-2 to TRBJ2-5, with D hard to call. The CDR3 is 12 amino acids. Germline V gene sequence: CDR1 SGHAT, CDR2 FQNNGV. The CDR3 reads CAGSLDEETQYF. CDR3 DNA sequence: TGTGCCGGCAGCTTAGACGAAGAGACCCAGTACTTC.

This clonotype occurred once. The chain recombines TRBV12-2 with TRBJ1-2; the table's TRBD1 call for D was not verified on the DNA. TRBV12-2 has pseudogene status. This CDR3 comprises 15 residues. The CDR3 loop reads CASRLKTPGGRGYTF. CDR3 coding DNA: TGTGCAAGTCGCTTAAAAACCCCCGGGGGTCGGGGCTACACCTTC.

The V gene is TRBV4-1, the J gene TRBJ2-3, with 12 bases fitting TRBD2. Germline V gene data show CDR1 as MGHRA and CDR2 as YSYEKL. The CDR3 consists of 20 residues. V was pared by 0 bases and J by 0 bases, with 10 bases of the junction left unmatched. The DNA of the CDR3 is TGCGCCAGCAGCCAAGAGAGGACTAGCGGGATCGGTCCCAGCACAGATACGCAGTATTTT. Translating gives CASSQERTSGIGPSTDTQYF.

This clonotype was recorded many times. The genes are TRBV28 and TRBJ1-2; D might be TRBD1 (5 bases). This CDR3 region has 15 residues. The V end was cut by 4 bases, the J end by 7 bases, with 19 bases between. The germline gives CDR1 MDHEN, CDR2 SYDVKM. In DNA form, the CDR3 reads TGTGCCAGCAGTTCCGCGTCGGGGACGGGTGGTGGCTACACCTTC. This encodes CASSSASGTGGGYTF.

The V call is TRBV29-1, the J call TRBJ2-5; 10 nucleotides align to TRBD1. Trimming removed 7 bases from V and 5 bases from J; junction bases left unmatched: 4. This CDR3 is 12 amino acids long. Per the germline V gene, CDR1 is SQVTM and CDR2 is ANQGSEA. The CDR3 sequence is CSGDRGRETQYF. Written as DNA, the CDR3 is TGCAGCGGAGACAGGGGGCGCGAGACCCAGTACTTC. Looking up the rest from reference TRBV29-1 and TRBJ2-5 gives the full variable domain: SAVISQKPSRDICQRGTSLTIQCQVDSQVTMMFWYRQQPGQSLTLIATANQGSEATYESGFVIDKFPISRPNLTFSTLTVSNMSPEDSSIYLCSGDRGRETQYFGPGTRLLVL.

This clonotype was seen only a few times. CDR3 sequence: CASLQGAGAGNQPQHF. The CDR3, as DNA: TGTGCCAGCCTCCAGGGGGCCGGGGCGGGCAATCAGCCCCAGCATTTT. The chain links TRBV28 to TRBJ1-5, with 8 bases lining up with TRBD1. CDR1 is MDHEN and CDR2 is SYDVKM in the germline V gene. The CDR3 contains 16 residues. Germline trimming cut 8 bases from V and 2 bases from J; bases unmatched to any gene: 11.

Many counts were recorded for this clonotype. The J gene is TRBJ1-3, the V gene TRBV15; a weak D match, TRBD1 (5 bases). The CDR3 extends over 19 amino acids. V was trimmed by 0 bases and J by 3 bases, leaving 21 bases between them. Germline V gene sequence: CDR1 LNHNV, CDR2 YYDKDF (reference sequence). CDR3 coding DNA: TGTGCCACCAGCAGAGATCGGCGGGGCGCAGGAAGAGGTGGAAACACCATATATTTT. Amino acid sequence: CATSRDRRGAGRGGNTIYF.